This TCR beta chain was profiled in a study of T cell responses to AZD1222 COVID-19 vaccine. Profiled with immunoSEQ multiplex PCR; TCRdb holds only in-frame clones, not every one. The table lists roughly 120,000 clones, around 83% of them singletons. Germline CDR1 and CDR2: LGHDT and YNNKEL (reference sequence). The CDR3 is 15 amino acids. J was trimmed by 6 bases and V by 0 bases; bases with no gene match: 6. The chain combines TRBV3-1 (or the pseudogene TRBV3-2) with TRBJ1-2, with 8 bases that match TRBD1. The material sequenced was peripheral blood, taken on day 0 of AZD1222 vaccination. The receptor was derived from an adult in good health. The CDR3 bases are TGTGCCAGCAGCCAAGAAATCAGGGGGCAGGATGGCTACACCTTC. It is translated as CASSQEIRGQDGYTF.